This T cell receptor (beta chain) was recorded in a study of cytomegalovirus exposure and HLA in healthy donors. The wider study: Earlier, 95 million to 140 million unique TCR beta sequences were recovered from 200 million or so T cells by an analysis. Of around 400 genotyped donors, more than 75% grouped in the Caucasian-associated ancestry cluster.

Study-wide points: A later analysis linked a missense variant in DCLRE1C to the trimming of TCR beta V and J genes.

The study ran its PCR with 60 Vbeta and 13 Jbeta primers. Only in-frame clones appear in the TCRdb table, and some are missing; sequencing was by immunoSEQ multiplex PCR. The data show 65,000 to 95,000 clones, 60% to 85% seen once. Likely unrecorded immune exposures existed in these nominally healthy donors. Germline CDR1 is MNHEY and CDR2 is SVGAGI. Trimming took 8 bases from V and 8 from J; bases not matched to a gene: 7. The CDR3 contains 13 residues. There are a few counts of this clone. Its antigen is unknown. Sequences were obtained from PBMCs. The chain combines TRBV6-5 with TRBJ2-1, with 9 bases matching TRBD1. This sequence originates from a man in his sixties or seventies in good health and CMV-seronegative. CDR3 amino acids: CASHGTGRYEQFF. DNA of the CDR3: TGTGCCAGCCACGGGACAGGGCGGTATGAGCAGTTCTTC.